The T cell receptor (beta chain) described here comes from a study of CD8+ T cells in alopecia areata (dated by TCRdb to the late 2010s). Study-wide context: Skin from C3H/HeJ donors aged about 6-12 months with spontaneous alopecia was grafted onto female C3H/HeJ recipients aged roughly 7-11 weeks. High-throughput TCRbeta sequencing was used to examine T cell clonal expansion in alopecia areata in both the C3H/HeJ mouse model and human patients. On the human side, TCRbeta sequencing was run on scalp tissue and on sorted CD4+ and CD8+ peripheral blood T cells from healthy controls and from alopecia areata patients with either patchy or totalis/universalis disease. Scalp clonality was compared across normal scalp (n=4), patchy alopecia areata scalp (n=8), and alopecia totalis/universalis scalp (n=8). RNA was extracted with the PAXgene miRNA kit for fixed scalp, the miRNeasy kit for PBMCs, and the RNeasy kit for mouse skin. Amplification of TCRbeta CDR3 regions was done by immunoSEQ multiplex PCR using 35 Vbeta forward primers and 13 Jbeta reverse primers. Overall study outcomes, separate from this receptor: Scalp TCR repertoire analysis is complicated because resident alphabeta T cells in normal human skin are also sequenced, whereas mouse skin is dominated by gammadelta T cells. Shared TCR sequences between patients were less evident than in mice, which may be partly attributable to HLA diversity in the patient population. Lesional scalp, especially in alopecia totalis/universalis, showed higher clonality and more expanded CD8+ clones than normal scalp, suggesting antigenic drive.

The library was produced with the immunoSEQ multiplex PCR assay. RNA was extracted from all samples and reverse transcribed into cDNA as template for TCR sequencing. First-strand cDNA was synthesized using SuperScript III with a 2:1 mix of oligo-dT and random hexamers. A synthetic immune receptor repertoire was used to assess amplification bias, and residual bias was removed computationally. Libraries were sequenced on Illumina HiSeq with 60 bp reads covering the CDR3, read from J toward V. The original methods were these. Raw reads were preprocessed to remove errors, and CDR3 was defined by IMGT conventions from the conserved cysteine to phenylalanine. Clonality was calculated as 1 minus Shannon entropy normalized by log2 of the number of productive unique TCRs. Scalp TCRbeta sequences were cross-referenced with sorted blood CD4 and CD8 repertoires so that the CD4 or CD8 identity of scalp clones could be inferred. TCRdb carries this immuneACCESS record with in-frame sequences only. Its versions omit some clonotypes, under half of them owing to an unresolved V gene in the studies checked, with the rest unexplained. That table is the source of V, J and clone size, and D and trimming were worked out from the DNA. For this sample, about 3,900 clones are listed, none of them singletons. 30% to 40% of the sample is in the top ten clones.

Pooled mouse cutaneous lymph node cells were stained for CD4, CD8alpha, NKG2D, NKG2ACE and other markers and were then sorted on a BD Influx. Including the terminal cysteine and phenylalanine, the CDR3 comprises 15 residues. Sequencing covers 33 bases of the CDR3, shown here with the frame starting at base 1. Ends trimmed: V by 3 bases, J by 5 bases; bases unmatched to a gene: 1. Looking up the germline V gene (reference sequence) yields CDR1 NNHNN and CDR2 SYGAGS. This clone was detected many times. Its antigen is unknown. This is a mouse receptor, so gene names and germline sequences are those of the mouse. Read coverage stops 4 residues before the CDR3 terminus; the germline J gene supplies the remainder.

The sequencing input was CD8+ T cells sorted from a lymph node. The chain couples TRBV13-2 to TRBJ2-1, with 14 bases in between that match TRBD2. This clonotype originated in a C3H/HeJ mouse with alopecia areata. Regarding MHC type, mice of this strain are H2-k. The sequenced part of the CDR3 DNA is TGTGCCAGCGGTGGGGACTGGGGGGGCGATGCT. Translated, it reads CASGGDWGGDA. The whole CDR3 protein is CASGGDWGGDAEQFF.